Detailed here is one TCR beta chain. Its antigen remains unknown. The data derive from a study of cytomegalovirus exposure and HLA in healthy donors. Study-level background: The use of the same platform for the approximately 130 validation repertoires and the roughly 630 first-cohort repertoires was reported by a later analysis. Study-level points and caveats: The tendency of first-cohort TCR clusters to co-occur in the 130 or so validation repertoires was identified by a subsequent analysis. Among the CMV-associated chains, a few were confirmed in vitro as specific for CMV antigens. Listed as cytomegalovirus-associated were 150 to 200 TCR beta chains.

The assay was immunoSEQ multiplex PCR, and TCRdb's table has in-frame clones only and misses some. The sample lists about 71,000 clones, around 96% occurring once. Germline CDR1 LGHNA, CDR2 YNFKEQ. With 4 bases removed from V and 4 bases from J, the gap between germline ends came to 16 bases. The CDR3 consists of 15 residues. Sequenced input: PBMCs. This clonotype was sampled from a man aged 18 to 30 in good health and CMV-seropositive. The chain links TRBV4-2 to TRBJ1-2, with D hard to call. CDR3 residues: CASSLDAASPYGYTF. The CDR3 DNA reads TGTGCCAGCAGCCTCGACGCGGCTAGTCCCTATGGCTACACCTTC.